This T cell receptor (beta chain) was obtained from a study of control samples from healthy donors and cancer patients. With 6 bases removed from V and 3 bases from J, the gap between germline ends came to 11 bases. Germline CDR1 and CDR2: MNHEY and SVGAGI. The CDR3 consists of 13 residues. Repertoires were generated with immunoSEQ multiplex PCR, while TCRdb's copy carries only in-frame clones and drops some. The table shows some 76,000 clones, with around 90% occurring only once. Sequenced sample: PBMCs. This sequence was found in a woman in her forties or fifties with colorectal cancer. The chain employs TRBV6-5 and TRBJ1-1; D gene ambiguous. The CDR3 loop is CASSSPRDTEAFF. DNA for the CDR3: TGTGCCAGCAGCTCTCCCCGGGACACTGAAGCTTTCTTT.